The 20 T cell receptor beta chains presented below share a single source sample, sequenced in a study of blood T cell repertoires in COVID-19. Sequencing was performed with immunoSEQ multiplex PCR; in TCRdb, only in-frame clones are kept and a portion is missing. This sample has 360,000 or so clones, with roughly 84% found just once. The sample taken for sequencing was PBMCs or T cells enriched from blood (not recorded which). Receptor source: a woman aged 25 to 45 who had recovered from COVID-19.

The rearrangement uses TRBV7-2 and TRBJ1-1; D possibly corresponds to TRBD1 (6 bases). Germline assignment: CDR1 SGHTA and CDR2 FQGNSA. CDR3 length: 15 amino acids. With 3 bases removed from V and 2 bases from J, the gap between germline ends came to 13 bases. CDR3 protein: CASSLGWDTNTEAFF. CDR3 DNA sequence: TGTGCCAGCAGCTTGGGCTGGGACACCAACACTGAAGCTTTCTTT. Full variable domain (outside the CDR3, taken from reference TRBV7-2 and TRBJ1-1): GAGVSQSPSNKVTEKGKDVELRCDPISGHTALYWYRQSLGQGLEFLIYFQGNSAPDKSGLPSDRFSAERTGGSVSTLTIQRTQQEDSAVYLCASSLGWDTNTEAFFGQGTRLTVV.

This clone was seen a few times. This chain uses TRBV9 with TRBJ2-5, with TRBD1 matching 10 bases. The J segment lost 5 bases and the V segment lost 5 bases, leaving 12 bases of the junction unmatched. The CDR3 covers 16 residues. Germline CDR1 and CDR2: SGDLS and YYNGEE. CDR3 sequence reads: CASSVTGQGSEETQYF. For the CDR3, the DNA is TGTGCCAGCAGTGTGACGGGACAGGGGTCCGAGGAGACCCAGTACTTC.

The chain couples TRBV2 to TRBJ2-6, with D hard to call. Germline V gene data show CDR1 as SNHLY and CDR2 as FYNNEI. The length of the CDR3 is 15 residues. The V end lost 1 base, the J end lost 1 base, and 5 bases lay between the germline ends. The CDR3 here is CASSEEASGANVLTF. DNA of the CDR3: TGTGCCAGCAGTGAAGAAGCATCTGGGGCCAACGTCCTGACTTTC.

The genes are TRBV10-2 and TRBJ2-5, with TRBD1 matching 7 bases. V shed 6 bases and J 4 bases; nucleotides not matched to a gene: 5. The germline gives CDR1 WSHSY, CDR2 SAAADI. This CDR3 is built from 13 residues. CDR3 amino acids: CASRTGYGETQYF. Written as DNA, the CDR3 is TGCGCCAGCAGGACAGGGTATGGAGAGACCCAGTACTTC.

The gene calls are TRBV5-5 and TRBJ1-3; D is unresolved. The V gene's germline CDR1 is SGHKS and CDR2 YYEKEE (reference sequence). The CDR3 loop spans 16 amino acids. Trimming pared 2 bases from V and 0 bases from J, leaving 12 bases between. The CDR3 region has the DNA TGTGCCAGCAGCTTAGGAGGCCCTAACTCTGGAAACACCATATATTTT. Translated, it gives CASSLGGPNSGNTIYF.

The rearrangement links TRBV5-1 to TRBJ1-1; no definite D call. The CDR3 loop spans 15 amino acids. The V gene's germline CDR1 is SGHRS and CDR2 YFSETQ. Trimming shortened V by 0 bases and J by 4 bases, and 13 bases separated the two germline ends. The DNA for the CDR3 is TGCGCCAGCAGCTTGGACGGGGAGTGGAGCACTGAAGCTTTCTTT. Protein sequence: CASSLDGEWSTEAFF.

The table lists this clone with a count of one. The chain has TRBV7-6 and TRBJ2-7; D perhaps matches TRBD1 (6 bases). This CDR3 is built from 15 residues. The germline gives CDR1 SGHVS, CDR2 FNYEAQ. V was trimmed by 4 bases and J by 6 bases, leaving 19 bases between them. As DNA, the CDR3 is TGTGCCAGCAGCTGGAGTCAGGGGTCAGGGGTCGAGCAGTACTTC. Residues: CASSWSQGSGVEQYF.

This rearrangement joins TRBV25-1 to TRBJ2-6; no clear D gene. CDR3 size: 14 residues. Germline V gives CDR1 MGHDK, CDR2 SYGVNS. V was cut by 5 bases and J by 0 bases, with 5 bases left in between. The CDR3 sequence: CASSRDSGANVLTF. In DNA, the CDR3 is TGTGCCAGCAGTCGAGACTCTGGGGCCAACGTCCTGACTTTC.

Of note for this clone: The same CDR3 arises from other DNA sequences in this sample as well. The chain employs TRBV5-4 and TRBJ2-3; 10 positions agree with TRBD1. Germline lookup yields CDR1 SGHNT and CDR2 YYREEE (reference sequence). CDR3 length equals 14 residues. J gave up 2 bases and V 4 bases, and 1 base lay outside the gene matches. The CDR3 loop is CASSRQGATDTQYF. The CDR3 DNA sequence: TGTGCCAGCAGCCGACAGGGGGCCACAGATACGCAGTATTTT.

This rearrangement joins TRBV28 to TRBJ1-6, with D uncertain. The CDR3 extends over 15 amino acids. In germline, CDR1 is MDHEN, CDR2 SYDVKM. The V end lost 5 bases, the J end lost 0 bases, and 8 bases lay between the germline ends. The CDR3 reads CASSRRSSYNSPLHF. CDR3 coding DNA: TGTGCCAGCAGTCGAAGGAGCTCCTATAATTCACCCCTCCACTTT.

The genes are TRBV7-2 and TRBJ2-7, with a possible D match to TRBD1 (5 bases). V lost 1 base and J lost 1, with 8 bases in between. The V gene's germline CDR1 is SGHTA and CDR2 FQGNSA. The CDR3 consists of 14 residues. CDR3 sequence reads: CASSLVAGSYEQYF. The DNA for the CDR3 is TGTGCCAGCAGCTTAGTCGCAGGGTCCTACGAGCAGTACTTC.

The J gene is TRBJ1-1, the V gene TRBV27, with D possibly being TRBD1 (6 bases). V was clipped by 1 base and J by 0 bases, with 9 bases between them. Germline V lookup: CDR1 MNHEY, CDR2 SMNVEV (reference sequence). The length of the CDR3 is 15 residues. This CDR3 is CASSLYTGMNTEAFF. CDR3 nucleotide sequence: TGTGCCAGCAGTTTATATACAGGGATGAACACTGAAGCTTTCTTT.

This chain links TRBV5-1 with TRBJ2-1, with TRBD1 matching over 8 bases. Trimming cost V 0 bases and J 4 bases; bases outside gene matches: 6. The CDR3 is 16 residues long. CDR1 and CDR2 (germline): SGHRS, YFSETQ. The CDR3 DNA reads TGCGCCAGCAGCTTGGCCGGACAGGGAAGATACAATGAGCAGTTCTTC. It is translated as CASSLAGQGRYNEQFF.

The CDR3 reads CASSDPGTEAFF. CDR3 DNA: TGTGCCAGCAGTGATCCGGGCACTGAAGCTTTCTTT. V and J are TRBV25-1 and TRBJ1-1; the D is unclear. Trimming shortened V by 3 bases and J by 4 bases, and 6 bases separated the two germline ends. This CDR3 region has 12 residues. Germline V gene lookup returns CDR1 MGHDK and CDR2 SYGVNS. Supplemented by reference TRBV25-1 and TRBJ1-1, the full variable domain reads EADIYQTPRYLVIGTGKKITLECSQTMGHDKMYWYQQDPGMELHLIHYSYGVNSTEKGDLSSESTVSRIRTEHFPLTLESARPSHTSQYLCASSDPGTEAFFGQGTRLTVV.

The chain is built from TRBV18 and TRBJ2-3; 8 bases fit TRBD1. The CDR3 spans 16 residues. Germline V gene lookup returns CDR1 KGHSH and CDR2 LQKENI. The ends lost 0 bases at V and 5 bases at J; junction bases unmatched: 7. CDR3 amino acids: CASSPPGGRGLDTQYF. The DNA for the CDR3 is TGTGCCAGCTCACCACCGGGGGGCAGGGGGCTAGATACGCAGTATTTT.

This clone has just a few counts. J is TRBJ2-7 and V is TRBV5-1; D ambiguous. Germline V gene lookup returns CDR1 SGHRS and CDR2 YFSETQ. Trimming cost V 4 bases and J 2 bases, with 13 bases left between them. CDR3 length equals 14 residues. The DNA for the CDR3 is TGCGCCAGCAGCCCCGGTGGCAGGACCTACGAGCAGTACTTC. This sequence encodes CASSPGGRTYEQYF.

V usage is TRBV27 and J usage is TRBJ2-7; the match to TRBD2 covers 8 bases. J gave up 4 bases and V 3 bases, and 5 bases lay outside the gene matches. Looked up from germline, CDR1 is MNHEY and CDR2 is SMNVEV (reference sequence). This CDR3 has 14 residues. This chain's CDR3 is CASSLAGGLYEQYF. CDR3 nucleotide sequence: TGTGCCAGCAGTTTGGCGGGGGGCCTGTACGAGCAGTACTTC.

The chain joins TRBV2 to TRBJ2-6; D remains ambiguous. Trimming took off 5 bases at V and 2 bases at J, with 4 bases between the two ends. Germline CDR1 and CDR2: SNHLY and FYNNEI. The CDR3 length is 13 residues. This chain's CDR3 is CASSLPGANVLTF. CDR3 in DNA: TGTGCCAGCAGTCTTCCTGGGGCCAACGTCCTGACTTTC. The full variable domain, in which reference TRBV2 and TRBJ2-6 provide the parts outside the CDR3, is EPEVTQTPSHQVTQMGQEVILRCVPISNHLYFYWYRQILGQKVEFLVSFYNNEISEKSEIFDDQFSVERPDGSNFTLKIRSTKLEDSAMYFCASSLPGANVLTFGAGSRLTVL.

V usage is TRBV21-1 and J usage is TRBJ2-2; the table assigns TRBD2, which was not confirmed against the DNA. TRBV21-1 is recorded as a pseudogene. The CDR3 loop spans 16 amino acids. CDR3 residues: CASSKEQRGNTGELFF. The CDR3 DNA reads as TGTGCCAGCAGCAAAGAACAGCGGGGGAACACCGGGGAGCTGTTTTTT.

The chain joins TRBV4-1 to TRBJ2-7; 8 nucleotides align to TRBD2. This CDR3 region has 15 residues. With V trimmed by 1 base and J by 6 bases, 8 bases remained unmatched. CDR1 is MGHRA, CDR2 YSYEKL, per germline. The CDR3 DNA sequence: TGCGCCAGCAGCCAAGTAACCAGCGGGAGCGTCGAGCAGTACTTC. This sequence encodes CASSQVTSGSVEQYF.